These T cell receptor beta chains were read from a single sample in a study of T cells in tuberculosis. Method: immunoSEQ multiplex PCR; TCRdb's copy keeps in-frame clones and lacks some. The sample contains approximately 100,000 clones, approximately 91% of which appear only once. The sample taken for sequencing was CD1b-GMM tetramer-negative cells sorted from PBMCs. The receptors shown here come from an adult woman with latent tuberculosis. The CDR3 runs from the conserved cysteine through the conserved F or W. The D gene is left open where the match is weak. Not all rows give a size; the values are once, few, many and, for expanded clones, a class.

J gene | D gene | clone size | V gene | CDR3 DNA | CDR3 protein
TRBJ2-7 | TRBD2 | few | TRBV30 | TGTGCCTGGAGTGTACGGGGGGATTACGAGCAGTACTTC | CAWSVRGDYEQYF
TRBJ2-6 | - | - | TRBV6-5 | TGTGCCAGCAGCCCGGGTTCTGGGGCCAACGTCCTGACTTTC | CASSPGSGANVLTF
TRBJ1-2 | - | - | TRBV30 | TGTGCCTCCGCACAGGGAACCTATGGCTACACCTTC | CASAQGTYGYTF
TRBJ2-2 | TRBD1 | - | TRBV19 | TGTGCCAGTAGTTTAGGGCTGACAGGGGACACCGGGGAGCTGTTTTTT | CASSLGLTGDTGELFF
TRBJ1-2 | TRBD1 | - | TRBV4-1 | TGCGCCAGCAGCCCCCAGGAGGACAGGGCCTATGGCTACACCTTC | CASSPQEDRAYGYTF
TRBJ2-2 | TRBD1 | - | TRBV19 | TGTGCCAGTAGTGGCCAGGGGGCTTGGACCGGGGAGCTGTTTTTT | CASSGQGAWTGELFF
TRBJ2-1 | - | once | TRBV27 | TGTGCCAGCAGTTTTCTTCCTTTGAGCTCCTACAATGAGCAGTTCTTC | CASSFLPLSSYNEQFF
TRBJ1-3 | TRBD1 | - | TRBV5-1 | TGCGCCAGCAGCTTAACAGGGGCCATCTCTGGAAACACCATATATTTT | CASSLTGAISGNTIYF
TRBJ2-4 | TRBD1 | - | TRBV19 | TGTGCCAGTAGTATAACGGACAGGGAACAGGGCATTCAGTACTTC | CASSITDREQGIQYF
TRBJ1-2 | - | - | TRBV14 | TGTGCCAGCAGCCAATTGTCTACTCTGGACAGAAACTATGGCTACACCTTC | CASSQLSTLDRNYGYTF
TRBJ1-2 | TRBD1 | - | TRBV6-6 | TGTGCCAGCAGTTACATGGGGACAGGGATGGATGGCTACACCTTC | CASSYMGTGMDGYTF
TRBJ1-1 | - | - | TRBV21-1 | TGTGCCAGCAGCAAAGGCCTAAAGGGGGGGGAGTTCCTTCCTGAAGCTTTCTTT | CASSKGLKGGEFLPEAFF
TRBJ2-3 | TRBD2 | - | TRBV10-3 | TGTGCCAGCAAGGGTAGCGGGGGGCCAGATACGCAGTATTTT | CASKGSGGPDTQYF
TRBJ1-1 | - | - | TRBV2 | TGTGCCAGCAGCGGGGACTGGGTGAACACTGAAGCTTTCTTT | CASSGDWVNTEAFF
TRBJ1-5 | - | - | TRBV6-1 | TGTGCCAGCAGTGAAGGGGGTCGGGGGTATCAGCCCCAGCATTTT | CASSEGGRGYQPQHF
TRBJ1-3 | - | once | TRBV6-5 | TGTGCCACAGGAACCTCTGGAAACACCATATATTTT | CATGTSGNTIYF
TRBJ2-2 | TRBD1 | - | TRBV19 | TGTGCCAGTAGTAAAAGGGGGCGGGACACCGGGGAGCTGTTTTTT | CASSKRGRDTGELFF
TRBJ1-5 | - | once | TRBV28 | TGTGCCAGCAGTCAAACAGTGATAAGAGCCCAGCATTTT | CASSQTVIRAQHF
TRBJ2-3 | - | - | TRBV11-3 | TGTGCCAGCAGCCGACCCGGGGGGCCGATATATACGCAGTATTTT | CASSRPGGPIYTQYF
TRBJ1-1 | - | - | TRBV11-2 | TGTGCCAGCAGCGGGTACAGGGCACTGAACACTGAAGCTTTCTTT | CASSGYRALNTEAFF
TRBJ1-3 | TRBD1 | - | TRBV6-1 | TGTGCCAGCAGTGACACAGGGGGCGACGGGAACACCATATATTTT | CASSDTGGDGNTIYF
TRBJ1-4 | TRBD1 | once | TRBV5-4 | TGTGCCAGCAGCCACAGGGGCATTAATGAAAAACTGTTTTTT | CASSHRGINEKLFF
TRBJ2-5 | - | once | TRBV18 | TGTGCCAGCTCACCACCGGGCAGTTCCCGAGAGACCCAGTACTTC | CASSPPGSSRETQYF
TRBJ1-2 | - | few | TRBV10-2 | TGCGCCAGCAGTGGCGTAGCCTCTAACTATGGCTACACCTTC | CASSGVASNYGYTF
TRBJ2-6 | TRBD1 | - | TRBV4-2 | TGTGCCAGCAGCCCCCGACAGGGCTCTGGGGCCAACGTCCTGACTTTC | CASSPRQGSGANVLTF
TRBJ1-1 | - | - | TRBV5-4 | TGTGCCAGCAGCTTGAAGGGGCTCCCTGAAGCTTTCTTT | CASSLKGLPEAFF
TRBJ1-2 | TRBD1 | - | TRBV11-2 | TGTGCCAGCAGTTCGGTCCGGGGACAGGGATTAGGCTACACCTTC | CASSSVRGQGLGYTF
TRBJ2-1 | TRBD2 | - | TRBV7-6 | TGTGCCAGCAGCTTAGTACAGGCGGGGGGCAATGAGCAGTTCTTC | CASSLVQAGGNEQFF